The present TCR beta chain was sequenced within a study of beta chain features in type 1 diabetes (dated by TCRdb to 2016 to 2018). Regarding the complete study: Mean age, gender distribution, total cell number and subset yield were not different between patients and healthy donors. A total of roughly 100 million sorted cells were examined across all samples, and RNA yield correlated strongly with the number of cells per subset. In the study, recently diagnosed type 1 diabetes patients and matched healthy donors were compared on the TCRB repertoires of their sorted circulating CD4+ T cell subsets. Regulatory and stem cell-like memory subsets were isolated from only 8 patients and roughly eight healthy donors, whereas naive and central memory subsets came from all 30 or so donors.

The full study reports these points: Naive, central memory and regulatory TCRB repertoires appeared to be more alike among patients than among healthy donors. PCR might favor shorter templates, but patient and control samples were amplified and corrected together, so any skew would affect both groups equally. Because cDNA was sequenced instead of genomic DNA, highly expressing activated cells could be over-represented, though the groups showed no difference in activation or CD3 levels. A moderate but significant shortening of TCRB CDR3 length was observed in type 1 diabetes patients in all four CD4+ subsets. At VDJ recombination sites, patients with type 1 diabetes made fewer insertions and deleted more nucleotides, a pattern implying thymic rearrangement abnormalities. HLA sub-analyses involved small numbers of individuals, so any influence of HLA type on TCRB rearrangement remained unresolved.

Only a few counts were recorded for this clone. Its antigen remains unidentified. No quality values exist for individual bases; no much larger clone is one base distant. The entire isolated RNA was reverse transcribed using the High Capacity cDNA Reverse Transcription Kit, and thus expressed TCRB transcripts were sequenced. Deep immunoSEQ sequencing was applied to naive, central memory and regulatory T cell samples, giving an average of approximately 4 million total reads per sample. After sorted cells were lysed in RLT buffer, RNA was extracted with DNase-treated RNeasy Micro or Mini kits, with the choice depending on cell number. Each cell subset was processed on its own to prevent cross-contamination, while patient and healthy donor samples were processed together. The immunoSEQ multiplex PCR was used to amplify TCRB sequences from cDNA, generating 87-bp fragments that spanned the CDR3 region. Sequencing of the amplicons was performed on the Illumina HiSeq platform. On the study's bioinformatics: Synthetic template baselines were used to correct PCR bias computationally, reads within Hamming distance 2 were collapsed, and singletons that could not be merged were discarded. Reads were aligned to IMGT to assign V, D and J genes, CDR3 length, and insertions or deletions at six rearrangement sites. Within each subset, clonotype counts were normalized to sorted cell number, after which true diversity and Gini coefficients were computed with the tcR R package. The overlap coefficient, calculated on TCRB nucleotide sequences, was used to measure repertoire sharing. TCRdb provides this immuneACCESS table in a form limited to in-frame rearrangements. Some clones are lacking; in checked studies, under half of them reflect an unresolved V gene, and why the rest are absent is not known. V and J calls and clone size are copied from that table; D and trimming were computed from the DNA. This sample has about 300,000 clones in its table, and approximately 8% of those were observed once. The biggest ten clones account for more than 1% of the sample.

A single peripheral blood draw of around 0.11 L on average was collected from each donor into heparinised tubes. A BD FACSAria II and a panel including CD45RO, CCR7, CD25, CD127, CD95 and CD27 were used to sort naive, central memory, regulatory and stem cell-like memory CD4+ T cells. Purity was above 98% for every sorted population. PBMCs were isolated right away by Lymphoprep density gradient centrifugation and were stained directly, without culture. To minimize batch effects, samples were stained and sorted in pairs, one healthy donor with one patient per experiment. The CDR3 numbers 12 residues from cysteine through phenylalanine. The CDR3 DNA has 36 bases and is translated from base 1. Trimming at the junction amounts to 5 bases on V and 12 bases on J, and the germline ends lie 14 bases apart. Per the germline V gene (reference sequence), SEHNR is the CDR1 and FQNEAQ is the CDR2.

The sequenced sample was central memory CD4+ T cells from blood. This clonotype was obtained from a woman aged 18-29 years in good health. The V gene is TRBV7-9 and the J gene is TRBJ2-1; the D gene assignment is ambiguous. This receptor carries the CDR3 CASSPDGWAQFF. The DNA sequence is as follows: TGTGCCAGCAGCCCTGACGGATGGGCGCAGTTCTTC.